The sequence of this TCR beta chain was determined in a study of response to subunit inactivated influenza vaccine. Overall study findings and caveats: T cells newly recruited by each seasonal influenza vaccination are few, the authors suggested.

TCRdb fed the RT-PCR reads into MiXCR, producing one record per CDR3 protein. The sample has hundreds of thousands of distinct CDR3 sequences, roughly 15% seen once; the top ten hold 7.6%. Regarding this clonotype: What it binds is unknown.

Germline V gives CDR1 SGHKS, CDR2 YYEKEE (reference sequence). V lost 1 base to trimming and J lost 3 bases, with 3 bases between them. CDR3 length: 12 residues. The clonotype originates from a man in his fifties or sixties who received an inactivated influenza vaccine. This sequence joins TRBV5-5 and TRBJ2-3; D gene unclear. Sequenced material: PBMCs from blood, taken around two weeks before vaccination. The CDR3 loop is CASSLKTDTQYF. CDR3 nucleotides: TGTGCCAGCAGCTTGAAAACAGATACGCAGTATTTT.